This TCR beta chain was recorded in a study of OX40 agonist ivuxolimab in advanced cancers. Study-wide results and caveats: Partial responders receiving 0.1-3.0 mg/kg showed among the lowest clonal expansion.

Assay used: immunoSEQ multiplex PCR; TCRdb lists only in-frame clones, some missing. This sample yields roughly 14,000 clones, of which just under 80% are seen a single time; roughly 13% belongs to the top ten. V lost 6 bases and J lost 0, with 14 bases in between. The CDR3 spans 15 residues. CDR1 is MNHEY and CDR2 is SVGAGI in the germline V gene. Points on this clone: Its antigen is as yet unknown.

The sequences come from CD4+ or CD8+ T cells sorted from blood, collected in a trial of the OX40 agonist ivuxolimab. The V and J genes are TRBV6-5 and TRBJ2-5, with unresolved D. The source of this sequence is an adult with an advanced solid tumor such as melanoma, head and neck, liver or kidney cancer. As DNA, the CDR3 is TGTGCCAGCAGACCTCTGAGACAAGACCAAGAGACCCAGTACTTC. It translates to CASRPLRQDQETQYF.